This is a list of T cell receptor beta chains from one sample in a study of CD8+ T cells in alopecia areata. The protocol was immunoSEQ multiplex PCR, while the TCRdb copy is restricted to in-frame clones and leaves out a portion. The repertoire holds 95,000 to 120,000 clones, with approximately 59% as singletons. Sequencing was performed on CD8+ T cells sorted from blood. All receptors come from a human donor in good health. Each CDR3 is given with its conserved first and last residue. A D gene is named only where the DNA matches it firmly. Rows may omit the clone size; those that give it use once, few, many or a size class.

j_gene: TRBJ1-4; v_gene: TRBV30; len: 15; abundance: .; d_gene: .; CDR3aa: CAWTVTGKGDEKLFF; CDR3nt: TGTGCCTGGACCGTTACAGGGAAAGGCGATGAAAAACTGTTTTTT
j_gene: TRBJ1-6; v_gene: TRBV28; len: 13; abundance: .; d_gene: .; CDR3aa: CASNSKGESPLHF; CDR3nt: TGTGCCAGCAATAGTAAGGGAGAATCACCCCTCCACTTT
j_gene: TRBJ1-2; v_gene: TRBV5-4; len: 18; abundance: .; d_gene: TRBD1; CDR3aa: CASSQPGLLTTGAGGYTF; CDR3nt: TGTGCCAGCAGCCAACCGGGACTCCTCACCACAGGGGCGGGTGGCTACACCTTC
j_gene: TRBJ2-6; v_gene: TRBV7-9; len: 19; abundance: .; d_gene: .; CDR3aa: CASRGGPDRIPSGANVLTF; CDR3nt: TGTGCCAGCAGGGGGGGTCCGGACAGGATCCCCTCTGGGGCCAACGTCCTGACTTTC
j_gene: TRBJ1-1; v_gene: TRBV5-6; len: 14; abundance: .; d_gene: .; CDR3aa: CASSFVGGRTEAFF; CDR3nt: TGTGCCAGCAGCTTTGTGGGGGGTCGCACTGAAGCTTTCTTT
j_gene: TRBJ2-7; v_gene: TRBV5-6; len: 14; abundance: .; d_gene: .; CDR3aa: CASSLSGYTDEQYF; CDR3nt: TGTGCCAGCAGCTTGTCTGGGTACACGGACGAGCAGTACTTC
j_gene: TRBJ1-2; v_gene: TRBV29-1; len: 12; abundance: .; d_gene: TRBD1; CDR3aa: CSVVDRDYGYTF; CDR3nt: TGCAGCGTTGTGGACAGGGACTATGGCTACACCTTC
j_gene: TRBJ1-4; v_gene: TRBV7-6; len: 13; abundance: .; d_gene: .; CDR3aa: CASSFRDNEKLFF; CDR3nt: TGTGCCAGCAGCTTCAGGGATAATGAAAAACTGTTTTTT
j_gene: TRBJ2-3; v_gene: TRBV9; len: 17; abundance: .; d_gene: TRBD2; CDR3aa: CASSPGSGLAVTDTQYF; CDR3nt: TGTGCCAGCAGCCCCGGATCAGGACTAGCGGTCACAGATACGCAGTATTTT
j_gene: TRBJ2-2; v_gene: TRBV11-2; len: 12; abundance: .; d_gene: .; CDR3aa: CASFGNTGELFF; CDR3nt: TGTGCCAGCTTTGGGAACACCGGGGAGCTGTTTTTT
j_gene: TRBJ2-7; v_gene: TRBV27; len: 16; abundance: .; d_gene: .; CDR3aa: CASSPIQGGAGYEQYF; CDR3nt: TGTGCCAGCAGCCCGATACAAGGGGGGGCCGGGTACGAGCAGTACTTC
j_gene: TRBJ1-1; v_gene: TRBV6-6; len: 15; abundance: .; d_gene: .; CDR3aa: CASSYDGRMNTEAFF; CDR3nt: TGTGCCAGCAGTTACGATGGACGGATGAACACTGAAGCTTTCTTT
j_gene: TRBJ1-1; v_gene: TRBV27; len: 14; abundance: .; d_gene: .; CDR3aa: CASSYVGTATEAFF; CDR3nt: TGTGCCAGCAGCTATGTGGGGACCGCCACTGAAGCTTTCTTT
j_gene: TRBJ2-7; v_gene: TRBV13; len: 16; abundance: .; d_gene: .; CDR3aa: CASSPLGVQRSYEQYF; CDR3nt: TGTGCCAGCAGCCCCCTCGGGGTACAACGCTCCTACGAGCAGTACTTC
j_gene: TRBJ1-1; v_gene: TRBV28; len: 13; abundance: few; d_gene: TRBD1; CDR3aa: CASSQQGGTEAFF; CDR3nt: TGTGCCAGCAGCCAACAGGGGGGGACTGAAGCTTTCTTT
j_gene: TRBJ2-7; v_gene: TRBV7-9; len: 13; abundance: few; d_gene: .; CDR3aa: CASSSPWRYEQYF; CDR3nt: TGTGCCAGCAGCTCCCCTTGGCGCTACGAGCAGTACTTC
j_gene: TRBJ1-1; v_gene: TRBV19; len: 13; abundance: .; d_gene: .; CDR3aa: CASSISVGTEAFF; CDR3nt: TGTGCCAGTAGTATATCGGTGGGGACTGAAGCTTTCTTT
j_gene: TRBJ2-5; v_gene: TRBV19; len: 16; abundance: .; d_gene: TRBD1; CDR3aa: CASITLTTGPQETQYF; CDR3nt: TGTGCCAGTATTACGTTAACGACAGGGCCCCAAGAGACCCAGTACTTC
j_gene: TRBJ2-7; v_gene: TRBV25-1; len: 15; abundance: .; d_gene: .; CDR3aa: CASPSAPRGNYEQYF; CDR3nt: TGTGCCAGCCCCTCCGCTCCACGAGGGAACTACGAGCAGTACTTC
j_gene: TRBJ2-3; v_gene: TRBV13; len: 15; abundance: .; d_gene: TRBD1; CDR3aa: CASSSRDRSTDTQYF; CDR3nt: TGTGCCAGCAGCTCCCGGGACAGGTCCACAGATACGCAGTATTTT
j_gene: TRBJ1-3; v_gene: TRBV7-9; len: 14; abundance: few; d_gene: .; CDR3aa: CASRDGSSGNTIYF; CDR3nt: TGTGCCAGCAGGGACGGAAGCTCTGGAAACACCATATATTTT
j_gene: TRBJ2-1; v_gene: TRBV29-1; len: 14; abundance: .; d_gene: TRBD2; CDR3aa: CSVRPGGAAGEQFF; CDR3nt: TGCAGCGTCAGACCCGGGGGGGCAGCGGGTGAGCAGTTCTTC
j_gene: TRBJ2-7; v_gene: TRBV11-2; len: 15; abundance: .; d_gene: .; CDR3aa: CASSEHGGDPYEQYF; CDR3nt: TGTGCCAGCAGCGAACACGGTGGGGATCCCTACGAGCAGTACTTC
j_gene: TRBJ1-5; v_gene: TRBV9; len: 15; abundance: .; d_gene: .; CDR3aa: CASSVDGGSNQPQHF; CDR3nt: TGTGCCAGCAGCGTAGATGGAGGGAGCAATCAGCCCCAGCATTTT
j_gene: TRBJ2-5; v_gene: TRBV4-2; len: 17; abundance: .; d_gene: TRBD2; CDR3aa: CASSQDQNSGGRETQYF; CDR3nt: TGTGCCAGCAGCCAAGATCAGAATAGCGGGGGGAGGGAGACCCAGTACTTC
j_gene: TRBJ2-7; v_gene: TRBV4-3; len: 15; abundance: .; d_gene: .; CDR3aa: CASSQDRGRTYEQYF; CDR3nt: TGCGCCAGCAGCCAAGATCGTGGACGGACCTACGAGCAGTACTTC
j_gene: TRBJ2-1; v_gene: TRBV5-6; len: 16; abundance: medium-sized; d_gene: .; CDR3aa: CASSLVAGSLLNEQFF; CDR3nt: TGTGCCAGCAGCTTGGTGGCAGGTTCTTTACTCAATGAGCAGTTCTTC
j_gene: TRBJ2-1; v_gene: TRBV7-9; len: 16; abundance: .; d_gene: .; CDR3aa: CASSLTVRVSYNEQFF; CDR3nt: TGTGCCAGCAGCTTAACTGTCCGGGTATCCTACAATGAGCAGTTCTTC